This entry lists 20 T cell receptor beta chains sequenced from one sample in a study of blood T cell repertoires in COVID-19. TCRdb's table, derived via immunoSEQ multiplex PCR, lists solely in-frame clones and lacks some. The data hold more than 85,000 clones, with 70% to 85% observed a single time. Sequences were obtained from peripheral blood. The receptor set was obtained from an older man with acute or convalescent COVID-19.

The chain employs TRBV4-1 and TRBJ2-1, with no clear D. Deletions cut 0 bases from V and 7 bases from J, with 7 bases between. CDR3 size: 13 residues. Germline loops: CDR1 MGHRA, CDR2 YSYEKL. The CDR3 here is CASSQDLRNEQFF. The DNA for the CDR3 is TGCGCCAGCAGCCAAGATCTTAGAAATGAGCAGTTCTTC.

The chain combines TRBV7-9 with TRBJ1-2, with a weak D call TRBD1 (5 bases). CDR1 is SEHNR, CDR2 FQNEAQ, per germline (reference sequence). Trimming cost V 5 bases and J 6 bases, with 19 bases left between them. CDR3 length: 15 residues. CDR3 amino acids: CASSAQGVLSDGYTF. Here the CDR3 DNA reads TGTGCCAGCAGCGCTCAAGGGGTTCTGAGTGATGGCTACACCTTC.

The rearrangement links TRBV5-8 to TRBJ1-1, with a tentative D call TRBD1 (6 bases). The CDR3 runs to 14 residues. Trimming shortened V by 4 bases and J by 2 bases, and 12 bases separated the two germline ends. Germline V gives CDR1 SGHTS, CDR2 YDEGEE. CDR3 in DNA: TGTGCCAGCAGCAACAGGGCCTCCAACACTGAAGCTTTCTTT. It codes for CASSNRASNTEAFF.

The chain links TRBV28 to TRBJ2-1; 11 positions agree with TRBD2. V shed 7 bases and J 6 bases; nucleotides not matched to a gene: 8. The CDR3 is 15 residues long. Per germline, CDR1 MDHEN and CDR2 SYDVKM. For the CDR3, the DNA is TGTGCCAGCACCCTCGGGCTAGCGGGGGGCAATGAGCAGTTCTTC. Protein: CASTLGLAGGNEQFF. Based on the CDR3 plus reference TRBV28 and TRBJ2-1, the full variable domain is DVKVTQSSRYLVKRTGEKVFLECVQDMDHENMFWYRQDPGLGLRLIYFSYDVKMKEKGDIPEGYSVSREKKERFSLILESASTNQTSMYLCASTLGLAGGNEQFFGPGTRLTVL.

The rearrangement joins TRBV2 to TRBJ1-2; D possibly corresponds to TRBD1 (6 bases). Germline V gene data show CDR1 as SNHLY and CDR2 as FYNNEI. Trimming took off 7 bases at V and 1 base at J, with 10 bases between the two ends. The CDR3 is 13 amino acids. CDR3 bases: TGTGCCAGCAAGATGGACAGTAACTATGGCTACACCTTC. It codes for CASKMDSNYGYTF.

V is TRBV18 and J is TRBJ1-6; 7 bases fit TRBD1. CDR1 is KGHSH, CDR2 LQKENI, per germline. Germline trimming cut 1 base from V and 7 bases from J; bases unmatched to any gene: 7. The length of the CDR3 is 16 residues. The CDR3 coding sequence is TGTGCCAGCTCACCACTCCCGGGACAGAAAAATTCACCCCTCCACTTT. Encoded protein: CASSPLPGQKNSPLHF.

This clone showed up just once. The chain couples TRBV19 to TRBJ2-1, with TRBD2 matching 13 bases. The germline V gene encodes CDR1 LNHDA and CDR2 SQIVND (reference sequence). The CDR3 contains 18 residues. V lost 5 bases, J lost 7 bases, and 14 bases stayed unmatched. CDR3 nucleotide sequence: TGTGCCAGTAGTGCTCGGACTAGCGGGGGACGCCGTTGGAATGAGCAGTTCTTC. Amino acids: CASSARTSGGRRWNEQFF. The full variable domain, in which reference TRBV19 and TRBJ2-1 provide the parts outside the CDR3, is DGGITQSPKYLFRKEGQNVTLSCEQNLNHDAMYWYRQDPGQGLRLIYYSQIVNDFQKGDIAEGYSVSREKKESFPLTVTSAQKNPTAFYLCASSARTSGGRRWNEQFFGPGTRLTVL.

The rearrangement uses TRBV19 and TRBJ2-7, with TRBD1 identical over 7 bases. V shed 4 bases, J shed 0 bases, and the junction held 3 bases outside the gene matches. This CDR3 region has 14 residues. Germline CDR1 LNHDA, CDR2 SQIVND (reference sequence). CDR3 sequence: CASSTYRGSYEQYF. DNA for the CDR3: TGTGCCAGTAGTACCTACAGGGGCTCCTACGAGCAGTACTTC.

The chain couples TRBV29-1 to TRBJ1-1; D might be TRBD1 (5 bases). Germline V gene sequence: CDR1 SQVTM, CDR2 ANQGSEA. This CDR3 contains 13 residues. Trimming removed 7 bases from V and 1 base from J, with 13 bases in between. The CDR3 spells CSAGGSGNTEAFF. The CDR3 DNA reads as TGCAGCGCTGGGGGGTCGGGGAACACTGAAGCTTTCTTT.

The genes are TRBV5-6 and TRBJ1-1; 9 positions agree with TRBD1. Germline V gene sequence: CDR1 SGHDT, CDR2 YYEEEE. J was trimmed by 0 bases and V by 4 bases; bases with no gene match: 4. The CDR3 contains 15 residues. Here the CDR3 reads CASSLWTGVNTEAFF. CDR3 sequence (DNA): TGTGCCAGCAGCCTTTGGACAGGGGTGAACACTGAAGCTTTCTTT.

The chain couples TRBV5-5 to TRBJ2-7; TRBD2 matches 11 bases. The junction had 8 bases not matched to a gene; V was cut back by 2 bases and J by 7 bases. CDR1 and CDR2 (germline): SGHKS, YYEKEE (reference sequence). CDR3 size: 15 residues. The CDR3 DNA follows: TGTGCCAGCAGCTTAAAACTAGCGGGAGTTGGAGAGCAGTACTTC. It encodes CASSLKLAGVGEQYF.

This clone came up many times. This chain connects TRBV6-5 to TRBJ1-2; perhaps TRBD1 as D (6 bases). The CDR3 has 15 residues. Trimming took 0 bases from V and 6 from J, leaving 14 bases between them. CDR1 and CDR2 from the germline V gene are MNHEY and SVGAGI. The CDR3 region has the DNA TGTGCCAGCAGTTACTCTGGGGGCAGCGTGGATGGCTACACCTTC. Encoded protein: CASSYSGGSVDGYTF.

The chain couples TRBV6-5 to TRBJ1-5; 7 bases agree with TRBD1. V gave up 6 bases and J gave up 2 bases; unmatched junction bases: 7. CDR1 and CDR2 from the germline V gene are MNHEY and SVGAGI. The CDR3 sequence is 15 residues long. CDR3 protein: CASSSDRAGNQPQHF. CDR3 nucleotide sequence: TGTGCCAGCAGCTCCGACAGGGCTGGCAATCAGCCCCAGCATTTT.

The chain recombines TRBV6-1 with TRBJ1-3, with D maybe TRBD1 (5 bases). The germline V gene encodes CDR1 MNHNS and CDR2 SASEGT. V lost 0 bases to trimming and J lost 4 bases, with 7 bases between them. This CDR3 has 14 amino acids. The CDR3 spells CASSEAGGGNTIYF. CDR3 coding DNA: TGTGCCAGCAGTGAAGCTGGGGGGGGAAACACCATATATTTT.

The chain links TRBV11-2 to TRBJ2-2; TRBD1 is a possible D gene (5 bases). This CDR3 has 16 residues. Trimming shortened V by 4 bases and J by 1 base, and 13 bases separated the two germline ends. CDR1 SGHAT and CDR2 FQNNGV come from the germline V gene. This CDR3 reads CASSSYRNLNTGELFF. The CDR3 DNA reads as TGTGCCAGCAGCTCCTACAGGAATTTGAACACCGGGGAGCTGTTTTTT.

The chain joins TRBV28 to TRBJ2-1; 7 bases agree with TRBD1. CDR3 length: 15 amino acids. Germline-derived CDR1 and CDR2 are MDHEN and SYDVKM. Trimming cost V 7 bases and J 5 bases; bases outside gene matches: 11. As DNA, the CDR3 is TGTGCCAGCACTACACTCCGGGACAGTAACAATGAGCAGTTCTTC. Encoded protein: CASTTLRDSNNEQFF.

The chain is built from TRBV27 and TRBJ1-4; no definite D call. V lost 4 bases, J lost 10 bases, and 13 bases lay in between. The germline V gene encodes CDR1 MNHEY and CDR2 SMNVEV (reference sequence). This CDR3 has 13 residues. CDR3 nucleotides: TGTGCCAGCAGTTCAAGCGGACGGGGAAAACTGTTTTTT. Its protein is CASSSSGRGKLFF.

This rearrangement joins TRBV9 to TRBJ2-7, with a weak D call TRBD2 (6 bases). The CDR3 totals 15 residues. The V gene lost 3 bases and the J gene lost 0 bases, with 13 bases spanning the gap. The germline gives CDR1 SGDLS, CDR2 YYNGEE. CDR3 nucleotide sequence: TGTGCCAGCAGCGCCGGGACTCAGAGCTCCTACGAGCAGTACTTC. Its protein is CASSAGTQSSYEQYF.

A few counts support this clone. The V gene is TRBV19, the J gene TRBJ1-1; 8 bases map to TRBD1. CDR3 length equals 12 residues. Germline V gene data show CDR1 as LNHDA and CDR2 as SQIVND (reference sequence). CDR3 residues: CASDRANTEAFF. CDR3 coding DNA: TGTGCTTCGGACAGGGCGAACACTGAAGCTTTCTTT. The whole variable domain, filled in from reference TRBV19 and TRBJ1-1, reads DGGITQSPKYLFRKEGQNVTLSCEQNLNHDAMYWYRQDPGQGLRLIYYSQIVNDFQKGDIAEGYSVSREKKESFPLTVTSAQKNPTAFYLCASDRANTEAFFGQGTRLTVV.

The V gene is TRBV6-5, the J gene TRBJ1-2, with D perhaps TRBD1 (5 bases). The CDR3 covers 13 residues. Trimming removed 6 bases from V and 4 bases from J, with 12 bases in between. Germline-derived CDR1 and CDR2 are MNHEY and SVGAGI. CDR3 in amino acids: CASSSDRFYGYTF. CDR3 nucleotides: TGTGCCAGCAGCTCCGACAGATTCTATGGCTACACCTTC.